The clone carrying this T cell receptor (beta chain) was recorded only once. The antigen is not known. Repertoires were generated with immunoSEQ multiplex PCR, while TCRdb's copy carries only in-frame clones and drops some. The table lists 100,000 to 150,000 clones, approximately 91% of them singletons, with 1.5% to 2.5% in the top ten. V lost 6 bases and J lost 3, with 10 bases in between. Per germline, CDR1 SNHLY and CDR2 FYNNEI. The CDR3 contains 13 residues. These data originate in a study of cytomegalovirus exposure and HLA in healthy donors. Study results and limitations: Among TCR beta chains, those listed as cytomegalovirus-associated numbered about 150. It was reportedly the case that the classifier diagnosed cytomegalovirus status with high specificity and sensitivity.

The chain carries TRBV2 and TRBJ2-3; D perhaps matches TRBD1 (6 bases). The sequence derives from a woman aged 18-29 years in good health and CMV-seronegative. Sequenced: PBMCs. The CDR3 nucleotides read TGTGCCAGCAGGCCGGACAGTACAGATACGCAGTATTTT. It is translated as CASRPDSTDTQYF.